The rows below give T cell receptor beta chains drawn from one sample of a study of blood T cell repertoires in COVID-19. Measured with immunoSEQ multiplex PCR; TCRdb has only the in-frame clones, and not every one. The sample carries 39,000 or so clones, roughly 87% recorded once. The specimen was peripheral blood. Every receptor here comes from a human donor in a cohort sampled during active COVID-19. Each CDR3 is given with its conserved first and last residue. D genes are given only for firm matches. Clone sizes are given selectively: once, few, many, or a class where the clone is expanded.

j_call clone_size v_call d_call cdr3_aa cdr3_nt
TRBJ2-1 - TRBV7-6 - CASSLAVPSDNEQFF TGTGCCAGCAGCTTAGCGGTCCCTTCAGACAATGAGCAGTTCTTC
TRBJ2-7 once TRBV18 - CASSPFERYEQYF TGTGCCAGCTCACCTTTTGAACGGTACGAGCAGTACTTC
TRBJ2-2 - TRBV3-1/TRBV3-2 - CASSRTIGGPGELFF TGTGCCAGCAGCCGGACGATAGGGGGTCCCGGGGAGCTGTTTTTT
TRBJ2-5 - TRBV21-1 - CASSSPQETQYF TGTGCCAGCAGCAGTCCACAAGAGACCCAGTACTTC
TRBJ1-6 - TRBV24-1 - CATSDSQARKSPLHF TGTGCCACCAGTGATTCACAAGCCAGGAAGTCACCCCTCCACTTT
TRBJ1-1 - TRBV6-6 - CASSRDRNTEAFF TGTGCCAGCAGCCGTGACAGGAACACTGAAGCTTTCTTT
TRBJ2-1 - TRBV11-2 TRBD2 CASSLARTSGRAGEQFF TGTGCCAGCAGCTTAGCCCGGACTAGCGGGAGGGCCGGGGAGCAGTTCTTC
TRBJ2-7 - TRBV16 - CASSQSQGGREQYF TGTGCCAGCAGCCAATCCCAGGGGGGTAGGGAGCAGTACTTC
TRBJ2-1 - TRBV7-2 TRBD2 CASSLVGTNHNEQFF TGTGCCAGCAGCTTAGTAGGGACTAACCACAATGAGCAGTTCTTC
TRBJ2-7 - TRBV3-1/TRBV3-2 TRBD1 CASTRTGQGVYEQYF TGTGCCAGCACCCGAACAGGACAGGGGGTTTACGAGCAGTACTTC
TRBJ1-2 - TRBV6-5 - CASSLRGVDYGYTF TGTGCCAGCAGCCTCAGGGGAGTAGACTATGGCTACACCTTC
TRBJ2-1 - TRBV2 TRBD2 CASSEGTSVGEQFF TGTGCCAGCAGTGAAGGGACTAGCGTAGGTGAGCAGTTCTTC
TRBJ1-1 - TRBV11-2 - CASSLGLAPTEAFF TGTGCCAGCAGCTTAGGCCTAGCCCCAACTGAAGCTTTCTTT
TRBJ1-5 - TRBV19 - CASSVGWNQPQHF TGTGCCAGTAGTGTCGGGTGGAACCAGCCCCAGCATTTT
TRBJ2-2 once TRBV19 - CASSVSAINTGELFF TGTGCCAGTAGTGTTAGCGCAATCAACACCGGGGAGCTGTTTTTT
TRBJ2-1 - TRBV5-1 TRBD2 CASSFLAGAPNPFF TGCGCCAGCAGCTTCCTAGCGGGAGCTCCCAACCCGTTCTTC
TRBJ2-5 - TRBV5-1 TRBD1 CASSLLGQSGETQYF TGCGCCAGCAGCTTGCTGGGACAGAGCGGAGAGACCCAGTACTTC
TRBJ1-6 few TRBV13 TRBD1 CASSTGGGGSPLHF TGTGCCAGCAGTACAGGGGGAGGAGGTTCACCCCTCCACTTT
TRBJ1-1 once TRBV9 - CASSSNTGHVGTEAFF TGTGCCAGCAGCTCCAATACAGGGCACGTCGGCACTGAAGCTTTCTTT
TRBJ2-2 - TRBV25-1 - CASSGGGLGTGELFF TGTGCCAGCAGTGGGGGGGGCCTGGGGACCGGGGAGCTGTTTTTT
TRBJ2-2 - TRBV30 - CAWTPPAREGTGELFF TGTGCCTGGACCCCTCCGGCGAGGGAAGGCACCGGGGAGCTGTTTTTT
TRBJ2-5 - TRBV2 - CASSDQGAVQETQYF TGTGCCAGCAGTGATCAAGGGGCAGTCCAAGAGACCCAGTACTTC
TRBJ2-1 - TRBV11-3 - CASSAGGPYNEQFF TGTGCCAGCAGCGCCGGGGGGCCCTACAATGAGCAGTTCTTC
TRBJ1-5 few TRBV11-2 - CASSLSDSNQPQHF TGTGCCAGCAGCTTGAGTGATAGCAATCAGCCCCAGCATTTT
TRBJ1-3 - TRBV7-9 TRBD1 CASKRTGGLGNTIYF TGTGCCAGCAAACGGACAGGGGGCCTCGGAAACACCATATATTTT
TRBJ2-1 - TRBV4-3 - CASSPLGLVGNEQFF TGCGCCAGCAGCCCGTTGGGCTTGGTGGGCAATGAGCAGTTCTTC
TRBJ2-3 - TRBV30 - CAWSTKSTDTQYF TGTGCCTGGAGTACTAAAAGCACAGATACGCAGTATTTT
TRBJ2-1 - TRBV18 - CASSPPAGSSYNEQFF TGTGCCAGCTCACCACCGGCGGGAAGCTCCTACAATGAGCAGTTCTTC
TRBJ1-2 - TRBV4-1 - CASSQGSLANYGYTF TGCGCCAGCAGCCAAGGGTCCTTAGCTAACTATGGCTACACCTTC
TRBJ1-2 - TRBV4-1 TRBD1 CASTQIHSGLEDRVNTF TGCGCCAGCACCCAAATTCATTCGGGTCTTGAGGACAGGGTCAACACCTTC
TRBJ1-6 few TRBV5-1 - CASSSGQKHSPLHF TGCGCCAGCAGCTCGGGACAAAAGCATTCACCCCTCCACTTT
TRBJ1-1 - TRBV11-3 - CASSSRQSTEAFF TGTGCCAGCAGCTCTCGCCAGTCCACTGAAGCTTTCTTT
TRBJ2-3 - TRBV5-8 TRBD1 CASSFGTDTDTQYF TGTGCCAGCAGCTTTGGGACAGACACAGATACGCAGTATTTT
TRBJ2-3 - TRBV14 - CASSQSTGDTQYF TGTGCCAGCAGCCAATCGACGGGGGATACGCAGTATTTT
TRBJ2-3 - TRBV3-1/TRBV3-2 - CASSPPGRGTDTQYF TGTGCCAGCAGCCCCCCGGGGAGAGGGACAGATACGCAGTATTTT
TRBJ2-5 - TRBV2 TRBD1 CASSAGQEETQYF TGTGCCAGCAGCGCTGGACAGGAAGAGACCCAGTACTTC
TRBJ1-6 - TRBV3-1/TRBV3-2 - CASSQGRGNSPLHF TGTGCCAGCAGCCAGGGCAGGGGAAATTCACCCCTCCACTTT
TRBJ2-7 - TRBV7-2 TRBD2 CASSLAGGSSYEQYF TGTGCCAGCAGCTTAGCGGGGGGGAGCTCCTACGAGCAGTACTTC
TRBJ2-3 - TRBV11-3 - CASSLGTGLSIDTQYF TGTGCCAGCAGCTTAGGCACAGGGCTTAGCATAGATACGCAGTATTTT
TRBJ1-2 - TRBV6-5 - CASSLGANYGYTF TGTGCCAGCAGTCTCGGAGCCAACTATGGCTACACCTTC
TRBJ1-1 - TRBV3-1/TRBV3-2 TRBD1 CASSQKIGTAVREAFF TGTGCCAGCAGCCAAAAGATTGGGACAGCTGTTCGAGAAGCTTTCTTT
TRBJ2-7 - TRBV7-8 - CASSLTTQYEQYF TGTGCCAGCAGCCTGACGACTCAATACGAGCAGTACTTC
TRBJ2-3 - TRBV18 - CASSPEDDSSTDTQYF TGTGCCAGCTCACCGGAGGACGACTCTAGCACAGATACGCAGTATTTT
TRBJ2-1 - TRBV2 TRBD1 CASSLQGAIYNEQFF TGTGCCAGCAGTCTACAGGGGGCGATTTACAATGAGCAGTTCTTC
TRBJ2-1 - TRBV3-1/TRBV3-2 TRBD2 CASSPWTSGGPHNEQFF TGTGCCAGCAGCCCATGGACTAGCGGGGGGCCACACAATGAGCAGTTCTTC
TRBJ1-5 once TRBV11-2 - CASSLGESFNQPQHF TGTGCCAGCAGCTTAGGGGAGTCTTTCAATCAGCCCCAGCATTTT
TRBJ2-1 few TRBV5-6 - CASSSTGGSYNEQFF TGTGCCAGCAGCTCCACAGGTGGCTCCTACAATGAGCAGTTCTTC
TRBJ2-1 - TRBV6-5 TRBD2 CASRLSAGGFNEQFF TGTGCCAGCAGACTCTCAGCGGGAGGTTTCAATGAGCAGTTCTTC
TRBJ2-3 - TRBV7-2 - CASSLGQSITDTQYF TGTGCCAGCTCCTTAGGTCAATCTATTACAGATACGCAGTATTTT
TRBJ2-1 - TRBV7-9 - CASSFDSGVREQFF TGTGCCAGCAGCTTCGATTCGGGAGTACGGGAGCAGTTCTTC
TRBJ2-7 - TRBV19 - CASSPYDSTYEQYF TGTGCCAGTAGTCCCTACGACTCTACCTACGAGCAGTACTTC
TRBJ2-3 - TRBV11-1 - CASSLETVGDTQYF TGTGCCAGCAGCTTAGAGACAGTTGGGGATACGCAGTATTTT
TRBJ2-3 - TRBV30 TRBD2 CAWSRRRGDTQYF TGTGCCTGGAGTAGGCGGCGGGGGGATACGCAGTATTTT
TRBJ1-2 once TRBV30 - CAWSHGGGYTF TGTGCCTGGAGTCACGGGGGAGGCTACACCTTC
TRBJ2-7 once TRBV19 TRBD1 CASSRGQGSYEQYF TGTGCCAGTAGTAGGGGACAGGGCTCCTACGAGCAGTACTTC
TRBJ2-7 - TRBV28 - CASSSFYEQYF TGTGCCAGCAGTTCCTTTTACGAGCAGTACTTC
TRBJ2-5 once TRBV18 TRBD2 CASFGGSGQETQYF TGTGCCAGCTTCGGCGGGAGTGGGCAAGAGACCCAGTACTTC
TRBJ1-3 - TRBV7-2 TRBD1 CASSLASGGSSGNTIYF TGTGCCAGCAGCTTAGCCTCAGGGGGTAGCTCTGGAAACACCATATATTTT
TRBJ1-3 - TRBV5-5 - CASSLWKGVGNTIYF TGTGCCAGCAGCTTGTGGAAAGGGGTCGGAAACACCATATATTTT
TRBJ2-5 - TRBV9 - CASSVGGGLQETQYF TGTGCCAGCAGCGTAGGTGGCGGACTGCAAGAGACCCAGTACTTC